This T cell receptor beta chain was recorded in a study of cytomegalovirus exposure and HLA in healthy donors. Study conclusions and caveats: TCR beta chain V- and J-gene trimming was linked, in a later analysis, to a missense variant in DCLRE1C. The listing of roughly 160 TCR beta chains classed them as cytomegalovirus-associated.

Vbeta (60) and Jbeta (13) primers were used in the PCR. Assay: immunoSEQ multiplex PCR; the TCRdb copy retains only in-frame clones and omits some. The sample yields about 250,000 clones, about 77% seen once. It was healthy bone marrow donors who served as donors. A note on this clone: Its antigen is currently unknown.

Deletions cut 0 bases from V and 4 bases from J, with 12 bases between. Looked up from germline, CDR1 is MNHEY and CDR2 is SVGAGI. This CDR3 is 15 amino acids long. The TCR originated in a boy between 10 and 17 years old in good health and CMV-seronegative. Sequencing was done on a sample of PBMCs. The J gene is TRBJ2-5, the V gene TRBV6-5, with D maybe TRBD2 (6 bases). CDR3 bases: TGTGCCAGCAGTTACTCGTCCGGGACTGGAGAGACCCAGTACTTC. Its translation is CASSYSSGTGETQYF.